In its sample, the clone carrying this T cell receptor beta chain was seen a few times. Antigen specificity is unknown. The sample comes from a study of graft-versus-host responses after intestinal transplantation. Turning to the study itself: Every transplant recipient was induced with anti-thymocyte globulin, then maintained on tacrolimus and steroids for around 3 years.

Graft-derived tissue was subjected to processing to liberate intraepithelial and lamina propria lymphocytes. The data were produced by immunoSEQ multiplex PCR, yet TCRdb's version contains in-frame clones alone and is incomplete. The sample includes about 4,300 clones, roughly 80% seen only once; the top ten take more than 7%. Study conclusions and caveats: GvH clone levels peaked in circulation, and this peak was associated with early post-transplant HvG declines.

The sequencing here drew on ileum tissue, taken 9 days after transplant. This receptor was identified in a human patient who received an intestinal transplant, so some T cells may come from the graft donor.

The CDR3 region is CASSRTGNEQYF. The CDR3 DNA reads TGTGCCAGCAGCCGGACAGGGAACGAGCAGTACTTC. The genes are TRBV6-5 and TRBJ2-7; TRBD1 aligns across 8 bases. CDR1 and CDR2 (germline): MNHEY, SVGAGI. The CDR3 length is 12 residues. V lost 6 bases, J lost 5 bases, and 3 bases stayed unmatched.